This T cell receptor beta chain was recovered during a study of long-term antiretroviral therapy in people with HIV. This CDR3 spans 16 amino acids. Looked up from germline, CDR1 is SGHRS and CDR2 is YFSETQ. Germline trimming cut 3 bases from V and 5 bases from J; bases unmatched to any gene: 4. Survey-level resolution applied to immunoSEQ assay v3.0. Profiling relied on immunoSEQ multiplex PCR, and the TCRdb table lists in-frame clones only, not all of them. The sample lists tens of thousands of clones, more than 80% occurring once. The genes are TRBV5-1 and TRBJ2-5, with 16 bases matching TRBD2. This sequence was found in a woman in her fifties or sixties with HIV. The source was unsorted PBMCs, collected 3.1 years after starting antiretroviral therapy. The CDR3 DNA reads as TGCGCCAGCAGCTCGGGACTAGCGGGGGGGCAGGAGACCCAGTACTTC. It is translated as CASSSGLAGGQETQYF.